These T cell receptor beta chains were read from a single sample in a study of shared clonotypes between healthy human individuals. TCRdb's copy holds only in-frame clones and misses some; the assay was immunoSEQ multiplex PCR. The top ten hold roughly 0.4% of the sample, which has about 1.5 million clones, approximately 98% seen once. Sequencing was performed on naive CD4+ T cells sorted from blood. The origin of the receptors is a man aged 25 to 45 in good health. The CDR3 runs from the conserved cysteine through the conserved F or W. The order of the fields is D gene, V gene, J gene, clone size, CDR3 DNA, CDR3 protein. A D gene is named only where the DNA matches it firmly. Clone size is shown for a subset of rows, as once, few, many or a class of expanded clone.

NA,TRBV18,TRBJ2-2,once,TGTGCCGAGGGAGAGCAGCGCACCGGGGAGCTGTTTTTT,CAEGEQRTGELFF
TRBD1,TRBV5-6,TRBJ2-3,NA,TGTGCCAGCAGTATCGAGACAGGGATTCGGCCAGATACGCAGTATTTT,CASSIETGIRPDTQYF
NA,TRBV5-1,TRBJ2-5,few,TGCGCCAGCAGCTTCGGGAGCCAAGAGACCCAGTACTTC,CASSFGSQETQYF
TRBD1,TRBV5-1,TRBJ2-5,NA,TGCGCCAGCAGCGCACCCGGGACAGGGAAGACGGAGGAGACCCAGTACTTC,CASSAPGTGKTEETQYF
TRBD2,TRBV6-5,TRBJ2-7,once,TGTGCCAGCAGTTACCGAGTGGGCGGGGGATCCTACGAGCAGTACTTC,CASSYRVGGGSYEQYF
NA,TRBV6-5,TRBJ1-2,NA,TGTGCCAGCAGGACAGAGGTTCGAGGCTACACCTTC,CASRTEVRGYTF
NA,TRBV29-1,TRBJ2-3,once,TGCAGCGTTGGAGGGTCAGGGCGCGCAGATACGCAGTATTTT,CSVGGSGRADTQYF
NA,TRBV6-1,TRBJ2-1,once,TGTGCCAGCAGTGAAAGAGGGGGACTGGTGGGGTCTTACAATGAGCAGTTCTTC,CASSERGGLVGSYNEQFF
TRBD2,TRBV7-9,TRBJ2-1,NA,TGTGCCAGCAGCTCACTTTCGGGACTAGCGGGAGGAATCTACAATGAGCAGTTCTTC,CASSSLSGLAGGIYNEQFF
NA,TRBV19,TRBJ1-1,NA,TGTGCCAGTAGCCCCCTTTCGCAACTCACTGAAGCTTTCTTT,CASSPLSQLTEAFF
NA,TRBV5-4,TRBJ2-2,NA,TGTGCCAGCAGCAGTCAACCTACCGGGGAGCTGTTTTTT,CASSSQPTGELFF
NA,TRBV5-1,TRBJ2-5,NA,TGCGCCAGCAGCTTGGCTGAAAACAGGGGGGGAGAGACCCAGTACTTC,CASSLAENRGGETQYF
NA,TRBV28,TRBJ2-3,NA,TGTGCCAGCAGTCCAGGACAGTTTACGCAGTATTTT,CASSPGQFTQYF
NA,TRBV19,TRBJ1-5,NA,TGTGCCAGTAGTCCCCCTTTCCATAGCAATCAGCCCCAGCATTTT,CASSPPFHSNQPQHF
NA,TRBV30,TRBJ2-5,NA,TGTGCCTGGAGTGTACCAAAGACCCAGTACTTC,CAWSVPKTQYF
NA,TRBV28,TRBJ1-5,NA,TGTGCCAGCAGTTCCAATCACGGGGGCCGTAATCAGCCCCAGCATTTT,CASSSNHGGRNQPQHF
NA,TRBV27,TRBJ2-3,NA,TGTGCCAGCAGTTTGCTTAATCTGGGGACAGATACGCAGTATTTT,CASSLLNLGTDTQYF
TRBD2,TRBV9,TRBJ2-1,NA,TGTGCCAGCAGCGTAGGTGCTTGGGCTAGCGGGAGGGGGGACCACAATGAGCAGTTCTTC,CASSVGAWASGRGDHNEQFF
TRBD2,TRBV27,TRBJ2-1,NA,TGTGCCAGCAGTACGGGACTACTTGAGTACAATGAGCAGTTCTTC,CASSTGLLEYNEQFF
NA,TRBV5-1,TRBJ2-3,NA,TGCGCCAGCAGCCCAGGAGCCGGAAAGAGCACAGATACGCAGTATTTT,CASSPGAGKSTDTQYF
TRBD1,TRBV6-1,TRBJ1-2,few,TGTGCCAGCAGTGGCCGGGACAGGGGGAGGTATGGCTACACCTTC,CASSGRDRGRYGYTF
NA,TRBV27,TRBJ2-3,NA,TGTGCCAGCAGTTCCCGTCTGGGCTCAGATACGCAGTATTTT,CASSSRLGSDTQYF
NA,TRBV18,TRBJ1-5,NA,TGTGCCAGCTCACCGTCCGGGGGAGAGACCCAGCATTTT,CASSPSGGETQHF
TRBD2,TRBV6-1,TRBJ2-1,NA,TGTGCCAGCAGTGGCCAGGGCGGGAGTAGTATAAATGAGCAGTTCTTC,CASSGQGGSSINEQFF
NA,TRBV4-1,TRBJ2-5,NA,TGCGCCAGCAGCCAAGACCCGGGAGAGGAGACCCAGTACTTC,CASSQDPGEETQYF
TRBD2,TRBV19,TRBJ2-7,NA,TGTGCCAGTAGTAAGGGACTAGCGGGCTACGAGCAGTACTTC,CASSKGLAGYEQYF
NA,TRBV2,TRBJ2-7,NA,TGTGCCAGCAGTGAATCATCCCGGGATACCTACGAGCAGTACTTC,CASSESSRDTYEQYF
NA,TRBV7-2,TRBJ1-1,NA,TGTGCCAGCAGAATAGAGAGGAACACTGAAGCTTTCTTT,CASRIERNTEAFF
TRBD2,TRBV2,TRBJ2-7,NA,TGTGCCAGCAAAATGCCTAGCGGGACCTACGAGCAGTACTTC,CASKMPSGTYEQYF